The 29 T cell receptor beta chains listed next were all sequenced from one sample in a study of OX40 agonist ivuxolimab in advanced cancers. Generated by immunoSEQ multiplex PCR, the TCRdb table keeps only in-frame clones and is missing some. The sample comprises around 40,000 clones, 75% to 90% of which are singletons, and 0.38% rests with the top ten. Sequences were derived from CD4+ or CD8+ T cells sorted from blood, sampled in a trial of the OX40 agonist ivuxolimab. The receptors here all came from an adult with an advanced solid tumor such as melanoma, head and neck, liver or kidney cancer.

This rearrangement joins TRBV28 to TRBJ2-1; the D is unclear. The CDR3 extends over 13 amino acids. CDR1 MDHEN and CDR2 SYDVKM come from the germline V gene. Trimming cost V 2 bases and J 6 bases, with 8 bases left between them. The CDR3 reads CASSLTGPNEQFF. As DNA, the CDR3 is TGTGCCAGCAGTTTAACCGGCCCCAATGAGCAGTTCTTC.

The CDR3 nucleotides read TGTGCCATCAGTGACTCGGGGACAGGGAACTACGAGCAGTACTTC. This sequence encodes CAISDSGTGNYEQYF. This rearrangement joins TRBV10-3 to TRBJ2-7; 9 bases line up with TRBD1. There are 15 residues in the CDR3. V dropped 3 bases and J dropped 3; count of bases not matched to a gene: 6. CDR1 and CDR2 (germline): ENHRY, SYGVKD.

The chain has TRBV4-3 and TRBJ2-5, with 10 bases fitting TRBD2. Germline V gene data show CDR1 as LGHNA and CDR2 as YSLEER. The length of the CDR3 is 16 residues. The V and J ends lost 0 bases and 4 bases, in that order; junction bases with no gene match: 5. In nucleotides, the CDR3 is TGCGCCAGCAGCCAAGAACCGCCTAGCGGGGGAGAGACCCAGTACTTC. Its translation: CASSQEPPSGGETQYF.

The V and J genes are TRBV5-6 and TRBJ2-3, with 10 positions matching TRBD1. V was pared by 2 bases and J by 13 bases, with 19 bases of the junction left unmatched. CDR1 is SGHDT and CDR2 is YYEEEE in the germline V gene. The length of the CDR3 is 17 residues. CDR3 protein: CASSFSTGTGAVNMEYF. The CDR3 nucleotides read TGTGCCAGCAGCTTCTCAACCGGGACAGGGGCCGTCAATATGGAGTATTTT.

The chain employs TRBV10-1 and TRBJ1-1; TRBD1 matches at 8 bases. Trimming removed 3 bases from V and 3 bases from J; junction bases left unmatched: 3. Germline assignment: CDR1 WNHNN and CDR2 SYGVQD (reference sequence). The CDR3 has 14 residues. CDR3: CASSDLDRDTEAFF. As DNA, the CDR3 is TGCGCCAGCAGTGACCTGGACAGGGACACTGAAGCTTTCTTT.

The rearrangement uses TRBV18 and TRBJ2-1, with D tentatively TRBD1 (5 bases). Germline V gene lookup returns CDR1 KGHSH and CDR2 LQKENI. This CDR3 spans 15 amino acids. The ends were cut back, 3 bases at V and 3 bases at J, with 12 bases in the middle. CDR3 DNA: TGTGCCAGCTCACCTCCGGCCAGGGACTACAATGAGCAGTTCTTC. Protein sequence: CASSPPARDYNEQFF.

The chain employs TRBV28 and TRBJ1-2; D call uncertain. V was pared by 4 bases and J by 3 bases, with 12 bases between. The germline CDR1 and CDR2 sequences are MDHEN and SYDVKM. The CDR3 has 14 residues. The DNA of the CDR3 is TGTGCCAGCAGTTCCCACCAGGCAGACTATGGCTACACCTTC. Its protein is CASSSHQADYGYTF.

This clone was observed a few times. This chain connects TRBV4-3 to TRBJ2-2, with TRBD1 as a possible D gene (6 bases). Germline-derived CDR1 and CDR2 are LGHNA and YSLEER. The CDR3 loop spans 18 amino acids. The germline V and J ends were trimmed by 0 bases and 7 bases, with 21 bases remaining between them. DNA for the CDR3: TGCGCCAGCAGCCAAGAAATAGCAGGGGCTACGTACATCGGGGAGCTGTTTTTT. Translating gives CASSQEIAGATYIGELFF.

The chain recombines TRBV4-1 with TRBJ2-5; TRBD1 matches at 10 bases. The CDR3 runs 13 residues. Unmatched junction bases numbered 5, after V lost 8 bases and J lost 5 bases. In germline, CDR1 is MGHRA, CDR2 YSYEKL. The CDR3 is CASGTGDGETQYF. The CDR3 coding sequence is TGCGCCAGCGGGACAGGGGATGGGGAGACCCAGTACTTC.

The V gene is TRBV5-5, the J gene TRBJ1-1, with D possibly matching TRBD1 (6 bases). The germline V gene has CDR1 SGHKS and CDR2 YYEKEE (reference sequence). The V and J ends lost 2 bases and 2 bases respectively, with 25 bases between them. The CDR3 spans 19 residues. This chain's CDR3 is CASSLNRDTQRGRNTEAFF. The CDR3 DNA reads as TGTGCCAGCAGCTTAAACCGGGACACCCAAAGGGGGAGAAACACTGAAGCTTTCTTT.

The V gene is TRBV19, the J gene TRBJ1-5, with D possibly being TRBD1 (5 bases). The CDR3 spans 14 residues. Trimming shortened V by 9 bases and J by 6 bases, and 18 bases separated the two germline ends. Germline V gene sequence: CDR1 LNHDA, CDR2 SQIVND (reference sequence). CDR3: CASLRTGGGQPQHF. The CDR3 nucleotides are TGTGCCAGCCTTCGGACTGGCGGGGGTCAGCCCCAGCATTTT.

The chain is built from TRBV7-6 and TRBJ2-2; TRBD1 agrees at 10 bases. V was pared by 5 bases and J by 4 bases, with 4 bases of the junction left unmatched. Germline V gene data show CDR1 as SGHVS and CDR2 as FNYEAQ. The CDR3 covers 15 residues. CDR3 loop: CASSPRTGGTGELFF. The CDR3 DNA sequence: TGTGCCAGCAGCCCACGGACAGGGGGCACCGGGGAGCTGTTTTTT.

The J gene is TRBJ2-3, the V gene TRBV5-6; D possibly uses TRBD1 or TRBD2 (5 bases each). The length of the CDR3 is 14 residues. The germline V and J ends were trimmed by 6 bases and 5 bases, with 16 bases remaining between them. Per the germline V gene, CDR1 is SGHDT and CDR2 is YYEEEE. CDR3 sequence reads: CASTLGTVIDTQYF. CDR3 nucleotide sequence: TGTGCCAGCACCCTTGGGACCGTAATAGATACGCAGTATTTT.

This chain uses TRBV30 with TRBJ2-5; D gene unclear. The germline V gene has CDR1 GTSNPN and CDR2 SVGIG (reference sequence). The CDR3 length is 11 residues. V was pared by 2 bases and J by 4 bases, with 5 bases between. In DNA, the CDR3 is TGTGCCTGGAGTCTTGGAGAGACCCAGTACTTC. It codes for CAWSLGETQYF.

There are a few counts of this clone. The chain links TRBV7-8 to TRBJ2-7; possible D gene TRBD2, 5 bases. The germline V gene encodes CDR1 SGHVS and CDR2 FQNEAQ. This CDR3 comprises 13 residues. V gave up 1 base and J gave up 9 bases, with 13 bases separating them. CDR3 sequence (DNA): TGTGCCAGCAGCTTAGATGCCGGGAAAGCGCAGTACTTC. It encodes CASSLDAGKAQYF.

V usage is TRBV19 and J usage is TRBJ2-3; 9 bases match TRBD2. Per the germline V gene, CDR1 is LNHDA and CDR2 is SQIVND (reference sequence). The ends lost 3 bases at V and 8 bases at J; junction bases unmatched: 6. The CDR3 spans 14 residues. The CDR3 loop reads CASSISGGTGTQYF. The CDR3 DNA is TGTGCCAGTAGTATTAGCGGGGGCACGGGTACGCAGTATTTT.

V and J are TRBV18 and TRBJ1-2, with a tentative D call TRBD1 (5 bases). The length of the CDR3 is 14 residues. Germline CDR1 and CDR2: KGHSH and LQKENI. Trimming shortened V by 0 bases and J by 4 bases, and 9 bases separated the two germline ends. DNA for the CDR3: TGTGCCAGCTCACCACCAAGCGGGACCTATGGCTACACCTTC. This sequence encodes CASSPPSGTYGYTF.

The chain recombines TRBV5-6 with TRBJ1-2; TRBD1 agrees at 8 bases. Germline assignment: CDR1 SGHDT and CDR2 YYEEEE. Trimming took 0 bases from V and 6 from J; bases not matched to a gene: 4. The CDR3 sequence is 14 residues long. The CDR3 protein is CASSLGRTGHGYTF. In DNA form, the CDR3 reads TGTGCCAGCAGCTTGGGGAGGACAGGGCATGGCTACACCTTC. Complete variable domain (other parts from reference TRBV5-6 and TRBJ1-2): DAGVTQSPTHLIKTRGQQVTLRCSPKSGHDTVSWYQQALGQGPQFIFQYYEEEERQRGNFPDRFSGHQFPNYSSELNVNALLLGDSALYLCASSLGRTGHGYTFGSGTRLTVV.

The chain links TRBV15 to TRBJ2-3, with 9 bases matching TRBD2. Per the germline V gene, CDR1 is LNHNV and CDR2 is YYDKDF (reference sequence). The CDR3 is 14 residues long. The V segment lost 6 bases and the J segment 2 bases; nucleotides outside the gene matches: 3. CDR3 DNA sequence: TGTGCCACCAGGCGGGGGGGCAACACAGATACGCAGTATTTT. Translated, it gives CATRRGGNTDTQYF.

V and J are TRBV5-4 and TRBJ2-5; TRBD2 matches 11 bases. CDR1 and CDR2 from the germline V gene are SGHNT and YYREEE (reference sequence). There are 19 residues in the CDR3. V lost 4 bases to trimming and J lost 4 bases; unmatched junction nucleotides: 18. The chain's CDR3 is CASSLLPGLAVLERETQYF. CDR3 bases: TGTGCCAGCAGCCTCCTCCCGGGACTAGCGGTTTTAGAGCGAGAGACCCAGTACTTC.

This clone was seen more than once but under ten times. This chain links TRBV6-5 with TRBJ1-5, with 8 bases fitting TRBD1. Germline-derived CDR1 and CDR2 are MNHEY and SVGAGI. Trimming at V came to 10 bases and at J to 6 bases, leaving 8 bases not matched to a gene. The CDR3 is 13 residues long. The CDR3 reads CAISGGAGQPQHF. DNA of the CDR3: TGTGCCATCTCAGGGGGCGCGGGTCAGCCCCAGCATTTT.

The chain recombines TRBV5-1 with TRBJ1-2; tentatively, D is TRBD1 (6 bases). The length of the CDR3 is 14 residues. V shed 1 base and J shed 8 bases, with 15 bases lying between them. Germline assignment: CDR1 SGHRS and CDR2 YFSETQ. The CDR3 sequence: CASSLLGGSSGYTF. CDR3 in DNA: TGCGCCAGCAGCTTGCTCGGGGGCTCTTCGGGCTACACCTTC.

This clone was observed a handful of times. The V and J genes are TRBV5-1 and TRBJ1-6; 9 bases fit TRBD1. There are 15 residues in the CDR3. V was clipped by 2 bases and J by 8 bases; unmatched bases: 5. CDR1 and CDR2 (germline): SGHRS, YFSETQ. Here the CDR3 reads CASSLAGTGYSPLHF. CDR3 nucleotides: TGCGCCAGCAGCTTAGCCGGGACAGGGTATTCACCCCTCCACTTT.

The gene calls are TRBV4-1 and TRBJ2-1; tentative D call: TRBD1 (5 bases). The CDR3 sequence is 15 residues long. Looked up from germline, CDR1 is MGHRA and CDR2 is YSYEKL. The V and J ends lost 4 bases and 4 bases respectively, with 14 bases between them. CDR3 protein: CASSPASRGYNEQFF. The CDR3 DNA reads TGCGCCAGCAGCCCGGCTAGTAGGGGTTACAATGAGCAGTTCTTC.

The chain couples TRBV5-5 to TRBJ2-3; D remains unclear. V shed 0 bases and J shed 4 bases, with 9 bases lying between them. The CDR3 spans 14 residues. The germline gives CDR1 SGHKS, CDR2 YYEKEE (reference sequence). As DNA, the CDR3 is TGTGCCAGCAGCTTGGGTGCTCCATCAGATACGCAGTATTTT. This encodes CASSLGAPSDTQYF.

V usage is TRBV7-9 and J usage is TRBJ2-3, with D possibly TRBD1 on 6 matching bases. The CDR3 length is 16 residues. The germline CDR1 and CDR2 sequences are SEHNR and FQNEAQ (reference sequence). V lost 5 bases and J lost 1, with 16 bases in between. This CDR3 reads CASSRQRGSGTDTQYF. The CDR3 DNA reads TGTGCCAGCAGCCGACAAAGGGGGTCGGGCACAGATACGCAGTATTTT.

The rearrangement uses TRBV6-1 and TRBJ2-7, with 11 bases that match TRBD2. Looked up from germline, CDR1 is MNHNS and CDR2 is SASEGT. V lost 0 bases to trimming and J lost 3 bases; unmatched junction nucleotides: 10. The CDR3 is made up of 18 amino acids. The CDR3 here is CASSEAGTSSGRIYEQYF. The CDR3 nucleotides read TGTGCCAGCAGTGAAGCGGGGACTTCTAGCGGGAGGATCTACGAGCAGTACTTC.

This chain connects TRBV9 to TRBJ1-2; D might be TRBD1 (6 bases). CDR1 SGDLS and CDR2 YYNGEE come from the germline V gene. The CDR3 spans 14 residues. V was pared by 4 bases and J by 7 bases, with 17 bases between. The CDR3 region has the DNA TGTGCCAGCAGCCTGACCCAGGGGAAGACTGGCTACACCTTC. It encodes CASSLTQGKTGYTF.

The gene calls are TRBV7-6 and TRBJ2-1; no clear D gene. V lost 2 bases to trimming and J lost 0 bases, with 11 bases between them. Per the germline V gene, CDR1 is SGHVS and CDR2 is FNYEAQ. This CDR3 contains 16 residues. CDR3 DNA: TGTGCCAGCAGCTTAAGCAGGCAGAGCTCCTACAATGAGCAGTTCTTC. Translation gives CASSLSRQSSYNEQFF.